This T cell receptor (beta chain) was documented in a study of human T cells and chemical hapten exposure. This clonotype has a handful of counts. An end of the junction differs from the germline gene, which may be a read error. The CDR3 extends over 11 amino acids. Germline lookup yields CDR1 SNHLY and CDR2 FYNNEI. TCRdb redid the calling of the RACE reads with MiXCR, one entry per CDR3 protein. The sample lists tens of thousands of distinct CDR3 sequences; 12% were seen once. Documented time point: pre-sensitization, week 0. Stated treatment: therapeutic diphenylcyclopropenone sensitization with weekly scalp DPC.

The chain links TRBV2 to TRBJ1-6; D is ambiguous. This specimen consisted of whole blood, obtained in connection with sensitization to the hapten diphenylcyclopropenone (DPC). The origin of this receptor is a woman aged 30 to 39 with alopecia areata. Some clones in this sample may be carry-over from other donors' samples. The CDR3 spells CASENKSPLHF. CDR3 nucleotide sequence: TGTGCCAGCGAGAATAAATCACCCCTCCACTTT.